Listed below are T cell receptor beta chains from one sample, sequenced in a study of vaccination and CD4 T cells after COVID-19. Each CDR3 protein gets one entry after TCRdb re-called the PCR reads with MiXCR. The sample yields about 16,000 distinct CDR3 sequences, approximately 40% seen once. Their target antigens are unknown. The source material was CD4+ T cells from blood, cultured in vitro, sampled about 7 months after SARS-CoV-2 vaccination. These receptor sequences come from a human donor who had recovered from COVID-19. Both conserved end residues are part of each CDR3. A D gene is named only where the DNA matches it firmly. Some rows have no size entry. The others give once, few or many, or a class for an expanded clone.

length: 16; size: NA; J: TRBJ2-3; V: TRBV7-9; D: NA; DNA: TGTGCCAGCAGCTTAGACAAGGTAGCAGGGGCAGATACGCAGTATTTT; CDR3: CASSLDKVAGADTQYF
length: 12; size: once; J: TRBJ2-3; V: TRBV10-3; D: NA; DNA: TGTGTCACGGCTGGGGAGGCAGATACGCAGTATTTT; CDR3: CVTAGEADTQYF
length: 14; size: NA; J: TRBJ2-1; V: TRBV27; D: NA; DNA: TGTGCCAGCAGTTCGCGCGGGGCTTACAATGAGCAGTTCTTC; CDR3: CASSSRGAYNEQFF
length: 15; size: NA; J: TRBJ2-5; V: TRBV5-1; D: TRBD2; DNA: TGCGCCAGCAGCTTGATTCCTAGCGGCCAAGAGACCCAGTACTTC; CDR3: CASSLIPSGQETQYF
length: 15; size: NA; J: TRBJ1-1; V: TRBV7-2; D: NA; DNA: TGTGCCAGCAGCTTAGGACGGGGGATGAACACTGAAGCTTTCTTT; CDR3: CASSLGRGMNTEAFF
length: 16; size: few; J: TRBJ1-6; V: TRBV7-2; D: NA; DNA: TGTGCCAGCAGCTTATTGAGTCCAGGACTTCAGTCACCCCTCCACTTT; CDR3: CASSLLSPGLQSPLHF
length: 14; size: NA; J: TRBJ2-3; V: TRBV19; D: TRBD1; DNA: TGTGCCAGTCGGGACAGGGGGAGTTCAGATACGCAGTATTTT; CDR3: CASRDRGSSDTQYF
length: 13; size: few; J: TRBJ2-7; V: TRBV19; D: NA; DNA: TGTGCCAGTAGTACCTCAGGGCCCTACGAGCAGTACTTC; CDR3: CASSTSGPYEQYF
length: 15; size: NA; J: TRBJ2-1; V: TRBV15; D: NA; DNA: TGTGCCACCAGCAGCTGGACTAGGGGGGACAATGAGCAGTTCTTC; CDR3: CATSSWTRGDNEQFF
length: 16; size: NA; J: TRBJ2-2; V: TRBV7-9; D: TRBD2; DNA: TGTGCCAGCAGCTTAGCACTAGCGGGAGATATCGGGGAGCTGTTTTTT; CDR3: CASSLALAGDIGELFF
length: 15; size: few; J: TRBJ2-7; V: TRBV19; D: NA; DNA: TGTGCCAGTAGGGAATCCACGGCGGCCGTCTACGAGCAGTACTTC; CDR3: CASRESTAAVYEQYF
length: 15; size: NA; J: TRBJ1-5; V: TRBV20-1; D: NA; DNA: TGCAGTGCTAGATCCCCACGGGATGGCAATCAGCCCCAGCATTTT; CDR3: CSARSPRDGNQPQHF
length: 16; size: few; J: TRBJ2-2; V: TRBV15; D: TRBD2; DNA: TGTGCCACCAGCACCCGACTAGCGGGAGGAACCGGGGAGCTGTTTTTT; CDR3: CATSTRLAGGTGELFF
length: 14; size: large; J: TRBJ1-5; V: TRBV2; D: NA; DNA: TGTGCCAGCAGTGGGCTTGGGGTAGGTCAGCCCCAGCATTTT; CDR3: CASSGLGVGQPQHF
length: 13; size: NA; J: TRBJ2-5; V: TRBV5-4; D: NA; DNA: TGTGCCAGCAGCCGGGACACTGTGGAGACCCAGTACTTC; CDR3: CASSRDTVETQYF
length: 13; size: NA; J: TRBJ2-5; V: TRBV10-3; D: NA; DNA: TGTGCCATCAGTGAGCGGCAGCGGGAGACCCAGTACTTC; CDR3: CAISERQRETQYF
length: 16; size: NA; J: TRBJ1-1; V: TRBV5-8; D: NA; DNA: TGTGCCAGCAGCCACAGGGTTGGTTTTAGGAACACTGAAGCTTTCTTT; CDR3: CASSHRVGFRNTEAFF
length: 14; size: NA; J: TRBJ2-3; V: TRBV20-1; D: NA; DNA: TGCAGTGCTAGAGATCCCGGCCTCACAGATACGCAGTATTTT; CDR3: CSARDPGLTDTQYF
length: 18; size: few; J: TRBJ2-3; V: TRBV7-8; D: NA; DNA: TGTGCCAGCAACGCCGCACGTCGAGAACGAACGAGCACAGATACGCAGTATTTT; CDR3: CASNAARRERTSTDTQYF
length: 14; size: few; J: TRBJ1-5; V: TRBV7-9; D: NA; DNA: TGTGCCAGCAGCTTAGCCGGGGGCGATCAGCCCCAGCATTTT; CDR3: CASSLAGGDQPQHF
length: 15; size: NA; J: TRBJ2-7; V: TRBV6-1; D: NA; DNA: TGTGCCAGCAGCCGTGACTACACCGGCTCCTACGAGCAGTACTTC; CDR3: CASSRDYTGSYEQYF
length: 15; size: NA; J: TRBJ1-5; V: TRBV5-1; D: TRBD1; DNA: TGCGCCAGCAGCTTCTCCGGGACAGGGGGCTCGCCCCAGCATTTT; CDR3: CASSFSGTGGSPQHF
length: 12; size: NA; J: TRBJ2-7; V: TRBV20-1; D: NA; DNA: TGCAGTGCTAGAGCAGGGGCCTACGAGCAGTACTTC; CDR3: CSARAGAYEQYF
length: 14; size: large; J: TRBJ2-1; V: TRBV7-9; D: NA; DNA: TGTGCCAGCAGCTCCGGGGGAGACTACAATGAGCAGTTCTTC; CDR3: CASSSGGDYNEQFF
length: 14; size: NA; J: TRBJ2-3; V: TRBV20-1; D: NA; DNA: TGCAGTGCTAGAGAAGGCAGTCAGGTGGATACGCAGTATTTT; CDR3: CSAREGSQVDTQYF
length: 16; size: NA; J: TRBJ2-3; V: TRBV4-1; D: NA; DNA: TGTGCCAGCAGCCAAGATCTCGGACCAAACACAGATACGCAGTATTTT; CDR3: CASSQDLGPNTDTQYF
length: 13; size: few; J: TRBJ1-5; V: TRBV20-1; D: NA; DNA: TGCAGTGCTTACAGGGAGACTGGACAGCCCCAGCATTTT; CDR3: CSAYRETGQPQHF
length: 14; size: NA; J: TRBJ1-5; V: TRBV20-1; D: NA; DNA: TGCAGTGCTACCTTGGGGGCGGTCGGTCAGCCCCAGCATTTT; CDR3: CSATLGAVGQPQHF
length: 15; size: NA; J: TRBJ1-3; V: TRBV6-5; D: NA; DNA: TGTGCCAGCAGTTATCGAGGGGCGGGTGGAAACACCATATATTTT; CDR3: CASSYRGAGGNTIYF
length: 14; size: few; J: TRBJ1-1; V: TRBV6-1; D: NA; DNA: TGTGCCAGCAGTGAGCGGGGGATTGGGACTGAAGCTTTCTTT; CDR3: CASSERGIGTEAFF
length: 11; size: NA; J: TRBJ1-2; V: TRBV20-1; D: NA; DNA: TGCAGTGCTAGATGGGGAGGAGGCTACACCTTC; CDR3: CSARWGGGYTF
length: 14; size: few; J: TRBJ2-7; V: TRBV2; D: NA; DNA: TGTGCCAGCAGTGGTGCGGACTTATACTACGAGCAGTACTTC; CDR3: CASSGADLYYEQYF
length: 11; size: NA; J: TRBJ1-1; V: TRBV2; D: NA; DNA: TGTGCCAGCATGTTGAACACTGAAGCTTTCTTT; CDR3: CASMLNTEAFF
length: 18; size: NA; J: TRBJ2-3; V: TRBV20-1; D: TRBD2; DNA: TGCAGTGCTAGTACTAGCGGACGATCCCGCGGTGGCACAGATACGCAGTATTTT; CDR3: CSASTSGRSRGGTDTQYF
length: 13; size: few; J: TRBJ1-2; V: TRBV20-1; D: TRBD1; DNA: TGCAGTGCTAAGAACGGACAGGGTTTGGGCTACACCTTC; CDR3: CSAKNGQGLGYTF
length: 15; size: few; J: TRBJ2-7; V: TRBV7-2; D: NA; DNA: TGTGCCAGCAGCTTAGTTGGCTTCCGCTCCTACGAGCAGTACTTC; CDR3: CASSLVGFRSYEQYF
length: 13; size: NA; J: TRBJ2-1; V: TRBV7-6; D: NA; DNA: TGTGCCAGCAGCTTAGTCCCGCTACGGGAGCAGTTCTTC; CDR3: CASSLVPLREQFF
length: 13; size: few; J: TRBJ2-1; V: TRBV20-1; D: TRBD1; DNA: TGCAGTGCTAGCCGGGACAGCATCAATGAGCAGTTCTTC; CDR3: CSASRDSINEQFF
length: 12; size: NA; J: TRBJ1-2; V: TRBV11-2; D: NA; DNA: TGTGCCAGCAGCCTCTTTCGGGATGGCTACACCTTC; CDR3: CASSLFRDGYTF
length: 13; size: NA; J: TRBJ1-2; V: TRBV29-1; D: TRBD1; DNA: TGCAGCGTTGGACTGGACAGGGGGCTCGGCTACACCTTC; CDR3: CSVGLDRGLGYTF
length: 15; size: few; J: TRBJ2-5; V: TRBV6-2/TRBV6-3; D: TRBD2; DNA: TGTGCCAGCAGGTCACCTGGCGGGAGATCGGAGACCCAGTACTTC; CDR3: CASRSPGGRSETQYF
length: 16; size: NA; J: TRBJ2-7; V: TRBV11-3; D: TRBD2; DNA: TGTGCCAGCAGCAACAGACTAGCGGGAGGGAAAATCGAGCAGTACTTC; CDR3: CASSNRLAGGKIEQYF
length: 16; size: NA; J: TRBJ1-2; V: TRBV6-5; D: TRBD1; DNA: TGTGCCAGCAGTTACTCTACCGGGACAGGGGGTTATGGCTACACCTTC; CDR3: CASSYSTGTGGYGYTF
length: 15; size: NA; J: TRBJ2-5; V: TRBV24-1; D: NA; DNA: TGTGCCACCAGTGACTCAAGGGCCACTGGGGAGACCCAGTACTTC; CDR3: CATSDSRATGETQYF
length: 13; size: few; J: TRBJ2-5; V: TRBV5-1; D: NA; DNA: TGCGCCAGCTGGGGGGACTCCCAAGAGACCCAGTACTTC; CDR3: CASWGDSQETQYF
length: 15; size: NA; J: TRBJ2-2; V: TRBV7-3; D: NA; DNA: TGTGCCAGCAGCCGGGGGTCGGCCTACACCGGGGAGCTGTTTTTT; CDR3: CASSRGSAYTGELFF
length: 13; size: NA; J: TRBJ1-2; V: TRBV12-3/TRBV12-4; D: TRBD1; DNA: TGTGCCAGCAGTTTAGGGACAGGGGAAGGCTACACCTTC; CDR3: CASSLGTGEGYTF
length: 14; size: few; J: TRBJ2-2; V: TRBV25-1; D: NA; DNA: TGTGCCAGCAGTCCCCCGCCCAACACCGGGGAGCTGTTTTTT; CDR3: CASSPPPNTGELFF
length: 17; size: NA; J: TRBJ2-2; V: TRBV6-1; D: TRBD2; DNA: TGTGCCAGCAGTCGGTCCGGGACTAGGGTGGGAACCGGGGAGCTGTTTTTT; CDR3: CASSRSGTRVGTGELFF
length: 16; size: NA; J: TRBJ1-6; V: TRBV19; D: NA; DNA: TGTGCCAGTAGTATCACAGCAATCGAGGGGAATTCACCCCTCCACTTT; CDR3: CASSITAIEGNSPLHF
length: 15; size: NA; J: TRBJ2-6; V: TRBV7-2; D: NA; DNA: TGTGCCAGCAGCTTGGTGAGGTCTGGGGCCAACGTCCTGACTTTC; CDR3: CASSLVRSGANVLTF
length: 15; size: NA; J: TRBJ2-7; V: TRBV6-1; D: TRBD1; DNA: TGTGCCAGCAGTGGGACAGGGTATGATTCCTACGAGCAGTACTTC; CDR3: CASSGTGYDSYEQYF